The next 4 T cell receptor beta chains were all read from a single sample in a study of Ad26.COV2.S vaccination and SARS-CoV-2 variants. Sequencing used immunoSEQ multiplex PCR; TCRdb keeps in-frame clones, though not all of them. The data contain around 370,000 clones, roughly 84% of them singletons. Treatment defined: roughly 18 received Ad26.COV2.S at low or high dose, single or two shots; roughly five received placebo; per-sample allocation not given. Samples analyzed were those drawn on day 63 after the first vaccine or placebo injection. Sequencing was performed on peripheral blood, taken in a trial of Ad26.COV2.S vaccine versus placebo. These receptors originate from a person between 18 and 60 years old who received the Ad26.COV2.S COVID-19 vaccine or a placebo.

The chain carries TRBV2 and TRBJ2-3, with D perhaps given as TRBD1 or TRBD2 (5 bases each). The germline gives CDR1 SNHLY, CDR2 FYNNEI. The CDR3 consists of 15 residues. Trimming cost V 3 bases and J 0 bases, with 10 bases left between them. In nucleotides, the CDR3 is TGTGCCAGCAGTGATCTGGGGGAAAGCACAGATACGCAGTATTTT. Protein sequence: CASSDLGESTDTQYF.

The chain combines TRBV14 with TRBJ2-7, with TRBD2 as a possible D gene (6 bases). The V gene's germline CDR1 is SGHDN and CDR2 FVKESK. Trimming stripped 2 bases from V and 0 bases from J, with 17 bases between. The CDR3 loop spans 17 amino acids. The CDR3 sequence is CASSQYPWGESSYEQYF. The CDR3 DNA sequence: TGTGCCAGCAGCCAATACCCTTGGGGGGAGAGCTCCTACGAGCAGTACTTC.

The chain uses TRBV29-1 and TRBJ2-1; maybe TRBD2 (6 bases). CDR1 is SQVTM, CDR2 ANQGSEA, per germline. CDR3 length: 15 amino acids. V lost 7 bases and J lost 4, with 20 bases in between. This CDR3 is CSAGKLAKNYNEQFF. The CDR3 nucleotides are TGCAGCGCTGGCAAACTAGCAAAGAATTACAATGAGCAGTTCTTC.

The chain carries TRBV4-1 and TRBJ1-1, with D hard to call. The CDR3 covers 16 residues. Germline V gene lookup returns CDR1 MGHRA and CDR2 YSYEKL. Trimming shortened V by 0 bases and J by 0 bases, and 11 bases separated the two germline ends. The chain's CDR3 is CASSQDRREMNTEAFF. CDR3 sequence (DNA): TGCGCCAGCAGCCAAGATCGTCGAGAGATGAACACTGAAGCTTTCTTT.